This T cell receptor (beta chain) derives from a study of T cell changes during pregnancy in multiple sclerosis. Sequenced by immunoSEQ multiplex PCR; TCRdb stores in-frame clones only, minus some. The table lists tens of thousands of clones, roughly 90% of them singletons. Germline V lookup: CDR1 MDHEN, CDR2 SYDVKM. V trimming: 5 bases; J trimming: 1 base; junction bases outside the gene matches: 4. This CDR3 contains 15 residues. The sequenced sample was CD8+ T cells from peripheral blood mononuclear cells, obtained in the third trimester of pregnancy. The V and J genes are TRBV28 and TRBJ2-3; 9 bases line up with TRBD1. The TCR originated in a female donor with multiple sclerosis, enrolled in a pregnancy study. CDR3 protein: CASSRDRAGTDTQYF. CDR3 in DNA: TGTGCCAGCAGTCGGGACAGGGCCGGCACAGATACGCAGTATTTT.